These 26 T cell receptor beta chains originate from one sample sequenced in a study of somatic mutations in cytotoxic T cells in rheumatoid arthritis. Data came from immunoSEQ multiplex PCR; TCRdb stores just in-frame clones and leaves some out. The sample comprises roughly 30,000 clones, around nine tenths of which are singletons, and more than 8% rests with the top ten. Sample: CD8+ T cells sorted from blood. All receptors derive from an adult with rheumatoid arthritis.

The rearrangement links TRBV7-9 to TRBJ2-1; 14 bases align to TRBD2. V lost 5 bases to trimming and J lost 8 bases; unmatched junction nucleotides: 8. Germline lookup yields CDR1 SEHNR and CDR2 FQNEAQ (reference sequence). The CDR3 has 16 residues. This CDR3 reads CASSPTSGRASDEQFF. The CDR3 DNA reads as TGTGCCAGCAGCCCGACTAGCGGGAGGGCGTCGGATGAGCAGTTCTTC.

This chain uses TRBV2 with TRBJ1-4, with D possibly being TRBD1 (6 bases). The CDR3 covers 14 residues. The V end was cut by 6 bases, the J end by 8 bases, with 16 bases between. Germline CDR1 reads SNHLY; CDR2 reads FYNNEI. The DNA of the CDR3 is TGTGCCAGCAGGGGGGGGGCGGTCGGCGAAAAACTGTTTTTT. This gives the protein CASRGGAVGEKLFF.

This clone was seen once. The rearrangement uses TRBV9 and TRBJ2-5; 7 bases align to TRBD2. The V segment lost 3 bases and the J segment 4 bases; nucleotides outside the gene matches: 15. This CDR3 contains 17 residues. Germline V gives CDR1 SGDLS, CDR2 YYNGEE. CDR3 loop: CASSGDREEGWRETQYF. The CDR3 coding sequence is TGTGCCAGCAGCGGCGACCGGGAGGAGGGCTGGCGAGAGACCCAGTACTTC.

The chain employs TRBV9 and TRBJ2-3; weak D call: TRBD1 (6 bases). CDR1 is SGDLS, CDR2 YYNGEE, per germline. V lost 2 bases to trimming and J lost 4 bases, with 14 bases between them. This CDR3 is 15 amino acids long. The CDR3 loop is CASSVWGRGSDTQYF. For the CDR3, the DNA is TGTGCCAGCAGCGTCTGGGGCAGGGGATCAGATACGCAGTATTTT.

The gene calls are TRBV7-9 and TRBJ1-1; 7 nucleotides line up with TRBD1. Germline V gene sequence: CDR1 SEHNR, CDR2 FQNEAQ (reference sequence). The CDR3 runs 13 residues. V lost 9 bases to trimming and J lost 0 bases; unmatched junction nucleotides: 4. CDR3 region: CASGQVMNTEAFF. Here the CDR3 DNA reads TGTGCCAGTGGACAGGTCATGAACACTGAAGCTTTCTTT. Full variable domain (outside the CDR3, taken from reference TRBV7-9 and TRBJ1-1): DTGVSQNPRHKITKRGQNVTFRCDPISEHNRLYWYRQTLGQGPEFLTYFQNEAQLEKSRLLSDRFSAERPKGSFSTLEIQRTEQGDSAMYLCASGQVMNTEAFFGQGTRLTVV.

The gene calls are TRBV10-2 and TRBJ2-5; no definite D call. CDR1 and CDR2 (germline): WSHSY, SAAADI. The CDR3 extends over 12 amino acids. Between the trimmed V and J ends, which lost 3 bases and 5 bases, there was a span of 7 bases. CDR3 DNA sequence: TGCGCCAGCAGTGACAGCCGGGAGACCCAGTACTTC. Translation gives CASSDSRETQYF.

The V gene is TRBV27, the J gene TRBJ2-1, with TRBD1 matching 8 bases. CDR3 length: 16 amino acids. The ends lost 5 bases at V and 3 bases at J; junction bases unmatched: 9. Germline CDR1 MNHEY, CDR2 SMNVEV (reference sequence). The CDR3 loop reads CASSPLYRGDYNEQFF. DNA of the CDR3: TGTGCCAGCAGTCCCCTCTACAGGGGGGACTACAATGAGCAGTTCTTC.

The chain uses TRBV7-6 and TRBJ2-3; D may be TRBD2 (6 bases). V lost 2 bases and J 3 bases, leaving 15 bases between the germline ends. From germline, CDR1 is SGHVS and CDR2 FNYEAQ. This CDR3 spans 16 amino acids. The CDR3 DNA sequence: TGTGCCAGCAGCTTATTGGCTAGCGAATCGACAGATACGCAGTATTTT. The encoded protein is CASSLLASESTDTQYF. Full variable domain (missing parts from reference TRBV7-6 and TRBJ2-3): GAGVSQSPRYKVTKRGQDVALRCDPISGHVSLYWYRQALGQGPEFLTYFNYEAQQDKSGLPNDRFSAERPEGSISTLTIQRTEQRDSAMYRCASSLLASESTDTQYFGPGTRLTVL.

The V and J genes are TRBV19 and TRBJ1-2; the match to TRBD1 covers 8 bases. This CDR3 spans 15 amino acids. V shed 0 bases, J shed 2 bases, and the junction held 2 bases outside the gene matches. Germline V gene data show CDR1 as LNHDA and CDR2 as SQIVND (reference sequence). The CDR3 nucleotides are TGTGCCAGTAGTATAGAGGGGACAGGAAACTATGGCTACACCTTC. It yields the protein CASSIEGTGNYGYTF.

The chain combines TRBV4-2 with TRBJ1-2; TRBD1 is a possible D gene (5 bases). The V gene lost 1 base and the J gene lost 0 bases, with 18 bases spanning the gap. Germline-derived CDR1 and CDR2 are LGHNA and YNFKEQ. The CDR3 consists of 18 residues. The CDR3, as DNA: TGTGCCAGCAGCCAAGGGATAAATCGGGGCCTAGCTAACTATGGCTACACCTTC. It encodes CASSQGINRGLANYGYTF.

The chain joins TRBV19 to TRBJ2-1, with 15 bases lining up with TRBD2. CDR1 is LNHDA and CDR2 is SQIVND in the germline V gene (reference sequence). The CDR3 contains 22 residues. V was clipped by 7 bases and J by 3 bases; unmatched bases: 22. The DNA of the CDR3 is TGTGCCAGTACCTGGGGGACTAGCGGGAGGCCACAAGGTTGGGCAGACTACAATGAGCAGTTCTTC. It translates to CASTWGTSGRPQGWADYNEQFF.

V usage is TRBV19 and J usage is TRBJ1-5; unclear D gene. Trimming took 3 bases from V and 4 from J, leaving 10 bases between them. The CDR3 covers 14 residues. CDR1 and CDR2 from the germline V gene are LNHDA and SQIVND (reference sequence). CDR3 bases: TGTGCCAGTAGTATCGTGGGCAGGAATCAGCCCCAGCATTTT. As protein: CASSIVGRNQPQHF.

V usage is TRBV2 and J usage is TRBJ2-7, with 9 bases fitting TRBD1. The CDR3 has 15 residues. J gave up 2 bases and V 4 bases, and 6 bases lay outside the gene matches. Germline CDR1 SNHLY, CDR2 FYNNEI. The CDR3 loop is CASSGGTGPTYEQYF. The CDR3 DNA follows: TGTGCCAGCAGTGGGGGGACAGGGCCAACCTACGAGCAGTACTTC. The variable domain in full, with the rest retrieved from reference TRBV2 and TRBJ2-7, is EPEVTQTPSHQVTQMGQEVILRCVPISNHLYFYWYRQILGQKVEFLVSFYNNEISEKSEIFDDQFSVERPDGSNFTLKIRSTKLEDSAMYFCASSGGTGPTYEQYFGPGTRLTVT.

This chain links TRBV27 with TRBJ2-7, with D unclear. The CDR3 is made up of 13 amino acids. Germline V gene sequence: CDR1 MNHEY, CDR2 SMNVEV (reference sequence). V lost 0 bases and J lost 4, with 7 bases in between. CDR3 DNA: TGTGCCAGCAGTTTATCGAATAGGTACGAGCAGTACTTC. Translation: CASSLSNRYEQYF.

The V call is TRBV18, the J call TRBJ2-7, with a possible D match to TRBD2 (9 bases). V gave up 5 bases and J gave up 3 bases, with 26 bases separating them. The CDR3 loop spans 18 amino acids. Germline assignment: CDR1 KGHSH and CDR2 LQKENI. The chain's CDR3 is CASSADRGRETSGYEQYF. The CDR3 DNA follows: TGTGCCAGCTCAGCAGACAGGGGTCGAGAGACTAGCGGCTACGAGCAGTACTTC. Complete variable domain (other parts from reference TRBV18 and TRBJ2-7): NAGVMQNPRHLVRRRGQEARLRCSPMKGHSHVYWYRQLPEEGLKFMVYLQKENIIDESGMPKERFSAEFPKEGPSILRIQQVVRGDSAAYFCASSADRGRETSGYEQYFGPGTRLTVT.

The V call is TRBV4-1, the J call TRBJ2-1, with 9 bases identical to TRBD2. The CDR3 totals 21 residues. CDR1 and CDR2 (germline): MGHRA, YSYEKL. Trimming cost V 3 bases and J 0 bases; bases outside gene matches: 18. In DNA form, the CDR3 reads TGCGCCAGCAGCCAGTCACTCTACAGCGGGGGGACGTTGAGCTCCTACAATGAGCAGTTCTTC. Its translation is CASSQSLYSGGTLSSYNEQFF.

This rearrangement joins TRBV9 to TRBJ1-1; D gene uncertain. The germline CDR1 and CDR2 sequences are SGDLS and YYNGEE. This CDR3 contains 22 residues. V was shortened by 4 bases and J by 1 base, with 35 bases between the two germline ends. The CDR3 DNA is TGTGCCAGCAGCAGTGCATCGCTCTGGTTCTTTCTCCAGGTTGACCAGAACACTGAAGCTTTCTTT. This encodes CASSSASLWFFLQVDQNTEAFF.

The CDR3 DNA reads TGCAGCGTTGAGGAACAGGGGTATGGCTACACCTTC. It yields the protein CSVEEQGYGYTF. This chain links TRBV29-1 with TRBJ1-2; 7 bases agree with TRBD1. The CDR3 runs 12 residues. The ends lost 3 bases at V and 5 bases at J; junction bases unmatched: 3. Germline V gives CDR1 SQVTM, CDR2 ANQGSEA. Drawing the rest from reference TRBV29-1 and TRBJ1-2, the complete variable domain is SAVISQKPSRDICQRGTSLTIQCQVDSQVTMMFWYRQQPGQSLTLIATANQGSEATYESGFVIDKFPISRPNLTFSTLTVSNMSPEDSSIYLCSVEEQGYGYTFGSGTRLTVV.

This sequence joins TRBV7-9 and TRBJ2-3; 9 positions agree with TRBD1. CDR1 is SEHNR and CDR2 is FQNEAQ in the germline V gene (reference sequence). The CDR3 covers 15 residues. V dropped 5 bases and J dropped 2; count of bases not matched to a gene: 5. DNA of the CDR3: TGTGCCAGCAGCGCCCGGGACAGGGACACAGATACGCAGTATTTT. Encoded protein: CASSARDRDTDTQYF.

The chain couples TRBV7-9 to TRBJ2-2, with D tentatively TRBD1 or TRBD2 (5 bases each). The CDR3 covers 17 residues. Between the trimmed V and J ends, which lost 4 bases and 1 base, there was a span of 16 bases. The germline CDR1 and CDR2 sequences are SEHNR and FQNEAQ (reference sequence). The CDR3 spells CASSSNEGTVNTGELFF. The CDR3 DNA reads TGTGCCAGCAGCTCGAACGAGGGGACGGTGAACACCGGGGAGCTGTTTTTT.

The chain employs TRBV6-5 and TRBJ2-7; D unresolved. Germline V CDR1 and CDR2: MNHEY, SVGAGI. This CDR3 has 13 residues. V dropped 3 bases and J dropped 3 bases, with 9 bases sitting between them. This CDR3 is CASSYKVSYEQYF. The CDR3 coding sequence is TGTGCCAGCAGTTATAAGGTTAGCTACGAGCAGTACTTC.

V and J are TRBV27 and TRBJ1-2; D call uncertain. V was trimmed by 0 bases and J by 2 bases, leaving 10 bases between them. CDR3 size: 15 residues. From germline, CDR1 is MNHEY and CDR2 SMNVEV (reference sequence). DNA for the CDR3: TGTGCCAGCAGTTTATCGACCGGTAACAACTATGGCTACACCTTC. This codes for CASSLSTGNNYGYTF.

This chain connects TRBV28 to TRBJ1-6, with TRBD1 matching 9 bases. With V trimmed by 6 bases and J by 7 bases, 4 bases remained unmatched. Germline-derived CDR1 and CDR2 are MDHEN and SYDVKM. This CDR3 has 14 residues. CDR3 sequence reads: CASSLGTGNSPLHF. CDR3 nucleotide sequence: TGTGCCAGCAGCCTCGGGACAGGGAATTCACCCCTCCACTTT.

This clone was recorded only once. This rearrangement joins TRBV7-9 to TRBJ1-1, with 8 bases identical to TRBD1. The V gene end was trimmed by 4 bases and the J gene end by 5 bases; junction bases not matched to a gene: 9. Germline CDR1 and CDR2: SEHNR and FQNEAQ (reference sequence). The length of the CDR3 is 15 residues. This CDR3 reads CASSSYQTGVTEAFF. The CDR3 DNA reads TGTGCCAGCAGCTCATACCAGACAGGGGTTACTGAAGCTTTCTTT.

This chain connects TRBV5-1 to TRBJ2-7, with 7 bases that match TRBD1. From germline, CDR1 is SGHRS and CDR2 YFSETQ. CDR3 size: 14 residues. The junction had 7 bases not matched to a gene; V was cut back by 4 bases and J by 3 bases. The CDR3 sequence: CASSPRQGDYEQYF. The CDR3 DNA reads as TGCGCCAGCAGCCCTCGACAGGGAGACTACGAGCAGTACTTC. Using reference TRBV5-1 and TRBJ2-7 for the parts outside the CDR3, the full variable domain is KAGVTQTPRYLIKTRGQQVTLSCSPISGHRSVSWYQQTPGQGLQFLFEYFSETQRNKGNFPGRFSGRQFSNSRSEMNVSTLELGDSALYLCASSPRQGDYEQYFGPGTRLTVT.

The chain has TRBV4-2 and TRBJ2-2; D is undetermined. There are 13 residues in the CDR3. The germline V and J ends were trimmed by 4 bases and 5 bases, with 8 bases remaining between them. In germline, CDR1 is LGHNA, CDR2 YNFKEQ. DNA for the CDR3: TGTGCCAGCAGCCCCTCGGAGACCGGGGAGCTGTTTTTT. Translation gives CASSPSETGELFF.